These 21 T cell receptor beta chains were all obtained from the same sample, sequenced in a study of blood T cell repertoires in COVID-19 (dated by TCRdb to about 2020). Receptors were amplified or captured by the immunoSEQ multiplex PCR assay. Sourced from immuneACCESS, this table was stored by TCRdb with only in-frame sequences that have V and J called. A share of the clones is absent; for the studies checked, an unresolved V gene accounts for under half, and the remainder has no known explanation. In all, the sample holds some 190,000 clones, and under 80% of those were seen once. 9.5% to 15% of the sample is held by the ten biggest clonotypes. What was sequenced was peripheral blood. The origin of the receptors is a woman aged 45 to 65 with acute or convalescent COVID-19.

This rearrangement joins TRBV18 to TRBJ2-1, with 11 positions matching TRBD2. The CDR3 totals 19 residues. The V gene's germline CDR1 is KGHSH and CDR2 LQKENI. After removal of 6 bases from V and 2 bases from J, the junction contained 15 bases not matched to a gene. The CDR3 is CASSRTGTSGRRTYNEQFF. CDR3 DNA sequence: TGTGCCAGCTCGCGCACCGGGACTAGCGGCAGGAGAACCTACAATGAGCAGTTCTTC.

The rearrangement links TRBV18 to TRBJ1-2, with TRBD1 as a possible D gene (5 bases). Looked up from germline, CDR1 is KGHSH and CDR2 is LQKENI. V was pared by 3 bases and J by 7 bases, with 15 bases between. This CDR3 has 14 residues. CDR3 nucleotides: TGTGCCAGCTCACCTGCCACAGGCCTCGGTGGCTACACCTTC. Translation: CASSPATGLGGYTF.

This chain uses TRBV6-2 or TRBV6-3 with TRBJ2-5, with TRBD1 matching over 9 bases. The CDR3 totals 16 residues. Germline V gene sequence: CDR1 MNHEY, CDR2 SVGEGT. Trimming removed 0 bases from V and 3 bases from J; junction bases left unmatched: 5. The CDR3 nucleotides read TGTGCCAGCAGTTACTCGAACAGGGGGCCGAAAGAGACCCAGTACTTC. It specifies CASSYSNRGPKETQYF.

Only one count was recorded for this clone. V and J are TRBV11-3 and TRBJ2-7, with 8 bases lining up with TRBD2. The CDR3 is 15 amino acids. Per germline, CDR1 SGHNT and CDR2 YENEEA. The junction had 11 bases not matched to a gene; V was cut back by 5 bases and J by 5 bases. The chain's CDR3 is CASSPGAGLVHEQYF. As DNA, the CDR3 is TGTGCCAGCAGCCCGGGGGCGGGACTAGTCCACGAGCAGTACTTC.

This clone was counted only a few times. The J gene is TRBJ2-7, the V gene TRBV10-2, with D possibly TRBD2 on 7 matching bases. CDR3 length equals 15 residues. Per the germline V gene, CDR1 is WSHSY and CDR2 is SAAADI. The V gene lost 0 bases and the J gene lost 2 bases, with 11 bases spanning the gap. The CDR3 DNA sequence: TGCGCCAGCAGTGAGTCAGGGGGGGGGACCTACGAGCAGTACTTC. Translated: CASSESGGGTYEQYF.

A single count supports this clone. This chain uses TRBV11-3 with TRBJ2-1; 7 bases fit TRBD2. J gave up 3 bases and V 4 bases, and 9 bases lay outside the gene matches. Per germline, CDR1 SGHNT and CDR2 YENEEA. The CDR3 covers 16 residues. The CDR3 region has the DNA TGTGCCAGCAGCTCCTCGCCTAGCGGAGTCTACAATGAGCAGTTCTTC. It yields the protein CASSSSPSGVYNEQFF.

The gene calls are TRBV10-3 and TRBJ1-1; 9 positions agree with TRBD1. The CDR3 consists of 16 residues. V shed 4 bases, J shed 5 bases, and the junction held 11 bases outside the gene matches. From germline, CDR1 is ENHRY and CDR2 SYGVKD. CDR3 protein: CAISATQTGGLTEAFF. CDR3 DNA sequence: TGTGCCATCAGTGCAACCCAGACAGGGGGTCTGACTGAAGCTTTCTTT.

This clone has a handful of counts. This chain links TRBV28 with TRBJ1-6; possible D gene TRBD1, 6 bases. V was clipped by 6 bases and J by 2 bases, with 17 bases between them. CDR3 length: 17 residues. Germline V gene sequence: CDR1 MDHEN, CDR2 SYDVKM. CDR3 DNA sequence: TGTGCCAGCAGAGCGAGGGGGATGGTAACCTATAATTCACCCCTCCACTTT. As protein: CASRARGMVTYNSPLHF. Using reference TRBV28 and TRBJ1-6 for the parts outside the CDR3, the full variable domain is DVKVTQSSRYLVKRTGEKVFLECVQDMDHENMFWYRQDPGLGLRLIYFSYDVKMKEKGDIPEGYSVSREKKERFSLILESASTNQTSMYLCASRARGMVTYNSPLHFGNGTRLTVT.

The rearrangement links TRBV11-2 to TRBJ2-7; D is perhaps TRBD1 (6 bases). This CDR3 spans 14 amino acids. The germline V gene encodes CDR1 SGHAT and CDR2 FQNNGV. V lost 3 bases and J lost 2, with 11 bases in between. The CDR3 nucleotides read TGTGCCAGCAGCTTGACAGGAGCCACCTACGAGCAGTACTTC. Its protein is CASSLTGATYEQYF.

The chain joins TRBV5-1 to TRBJ1-6, with D tentatively TRBD1 (6 bases). V lost 0 bases and J 0 bases, leaving 13 bases between the germline ends. Germline CDR1 reads SGHRS; CDR2 reads YFSETQ. The CDR3 is 18 amino acids. The CDR3 region is CASSLEGVQGSYNSPLHF. Written as DNA, the CDR3 is TGCGCCAGCAGCTTGGAAGGAGTACAGGGCTCCTATAATTCACCCCTCCACTTT. The entire variable domain, with the rest obtained from reference TRBV5-1 and TRBJ1-6, is as follows: KAGVTQTPRYLIKTRGQQVTLSCSPISGHRSVSWYQQTPGQGLQFLFEYFSETQRNKGNFPGRFSGRQFSNSRSEMNVSTLELGDSALYLCASSLEGVQGSYNSPLHFGNGTRLTVT.

This clone was picked up a small number of times. The CDR3 spells CASSPWGRDRGLEKLFF. DNA for the CDR3: TGTGCCAGCAGCCCCTGGGGGAGGGACAGGGGGCTTGAAAAACTGTTTTTT. The rearrangement joins TRBV7-6 to TRBJ1-4; 12 bases match TRBD1. V lost 5 bases and J lost 7; bases outside the gene matches: 11. Germline V lookup: CDR1 SGHVS, CDR2 FNYEAQ. The CDR3 is 17 amino acids.

V gene TRBV16 combines with J gene TRBJ1-4; D not resolved. CDR1 and CDR2 from the germline V gene are KGHSY and FQNENV. V was trimmed by 0 bases and J by 4 bases, leaving 12 bases between them. The CDR3 extends over 16 amino acids. In DNA, the CDR3 is TGTGCCAGCAGCCAATCGAGCACAGTGGGTAATGAAAAACTGTTTTTT. Amino acids: CASSQSSTVGNEKLFF.

This chain joins TRBV27 and TRBJ2-1; 7 bases are a match to TRBD1. J lost 2 bases, V lost 3 bases, and 4 bases had no gene match. Per the germline V gene, CDR1 is MNHEY and CDR2 is SMNVEV (reference sequence). CDR3 length equals 15 residues. DNA for the CDR3: TGTGCCAGCAGTTTGAGGGGGCGGCCCTACAATGAGCAGTTCTTC. It translates to CASSLRGRPYNEQFF.

The sample holds one count of this clone. The CDR3 loop reads CASSRGSPYNEQFF. CDR3 nucleotides: TGTGCCAGCAGCAGGGGGTCCCCCTACAATGAGCAGTTCTTC. The gene calls are TRBV11-2 and TRBJ2-1; a possible D gene is TRBD1 (6 bases). Deletions cut 5 bases from V and 2 bases from J, with 10 bases between. The germline V gene encodes CDR1 SGHAT and CDR2 FQNNGV. This CDR3 has 14 residues.

The rearrangement uses TRBV24-1 and TRBJ1-4; 9 bases map to TRBD1. V was clipped by 5 bases and J by 8 bases; unmatched bases: 5. Germline V gene data show CDR1 as KGHDR and CDR2 as SFDVKD. There are 14 residues in the CDR3. The CDR3 region has the DNA TGTGCCACCAGTGCGGGACAGGGTGCGGAAAAACTGTTTTTT. It specifies CATSAGQGAEKLFF.

This clone came up once. V is TRBV19 and J is TRBJ1-1; maybe TRBD1 (5 bases). The CDR3 length is 12 residues. With 7 bases removed from V and 5 bases from J, the gap between germline ends came to 11 bases. Germline V gene lookup returns CDR1 LNHDA and CDR2 SQIVND (reference sequence). CDR3 in DNA: TGTGCCAGTACTCAGGGTAGTACTGAAGCTTTCTTT. Amino acid sequence: CASTQGSTEAFF.

The rearrangement links TRBV7-2 to TRBJ1-2; no clear D. The CDR3 has 14 residues. Germline lookup yields CDR1 SGHTA and CDR2 FQGNSA. V lost 0 bases to trimming and J lost 3 bases, with 8 bases between them. Here the CDR3 DNA reads TGTGCCAGCAGCTTAGCCGGGGTTGACTATGGCTACACCTTC. The encoded protein is CASSLAGVDYGYTF.

Of note for this clone: The sample carries other DNA sequences with the same CDR3. The V and J genes are TRBV12-3 or TRBV12-4 and TRBJ1-2; TRBD1 matches at 11 bases. The ends lost 5 bases at V and 7 bases at J; junction bases unmatched: 3. The CDR3 has 13 amino acids. Written as DNA, the CDR3 is TGTGCCAGCAGTCTCGGACAGGGGGCTGGCTACACCTTC. Its translation is CASSLGQGAGYTF.

The rearrangement links TRBV10-1 to TRBJ2-7, with 7 bases fitting TRBD1. V was pared by 5 bases and J by 4 bases, with 5 bases of the junction left unmatched. The CDR3 totals 13 residues. Germline V gene lookup returns CDR1 WNHNN and CDR2 SYGVQD (reference sequence). Here the CDR3 reads CASSLTTGYEQYF. CDR3 sequence (DNA): TGCGCCAGCAGTCTCACGACAGGGTACGAGCAGTACTTC.

The V and J genes are TRBV6-5 and TRBJ2-1; the match to TRBD1 covers 8 bases. The V and J ends lost 6 bases and 9 bases, in that order; junction bases with no gene match: 7. The germline V gene encodes CDR1 MNHEY and CDR2 SVGAGI. This CDR3 spans 13 amino acids. The CDR3 DNA is TGTGCCAGCAGCAACAGGGGGAACGGTGAGCAGTTCTTC. It translates to CASSNRGNGEQFF.

The J gene is TRBJ1-4, the V gene TRBV30; perhaps TRBD1 as D (5 bases). Germline V gene sequence: CDR1 GTSNPN, CDR2 SVGIG (reference sequence). Trimming removed 1 base from V and 3 bases from J, with 18 bases in between. This CDR3 spans 17 amino acids. The CDR3 nucleotides are TGTGCCTGGAGTGGGCAGGGAAGAGATCCGGCTAATGAAAAACTGTTTTTT. It is translated as CAWSGQGRDPANEKLFF.